The present T cell receptor beta chain was sequenced within a study of T-cell reconstitution after alpha-beta-depleted transplantation in children. Overall study results and limits: Surviving thymic progenitors and recipient T cells were the source of high TCRbeta diversity at day 60 in some patients. Among T cells one year after transplant, newly produced cells accounted for most counts and diversity. Alpha-beta T cells about two months after transplant reportedly derived from several hundred expanded graft clones.

As it was prepared, the TCRbeta library received unique molecular identifiers. TCRdb called the PCR reads again in MiXCR, with one record for every CDR3 protein. The data show 250,000 to 300,000 distinct CDR3 sequences, 6.5% to 9% seen once. Germline V gene lookup returns CDR1 LGHNT and CDR2 FRNRAP. V was clipped by 5 bases and J by 7 bases; unmatched bases: 10. The CDR3 loop spans 15 amino acids. This clonotype turned up a few times. No antigen is known for it. Sequencing was performed on peripheral blood, taken 360 days after TCRalphabeta/CD19-depleted stem cell transplant. This TCR was sampled from a female patient younger than 10 who had a stem cell transplant for Fanconi anemia, so the T cells may come from the graft donor. J is TRBJ2-3 and V is TRBV12-5; 9 bases agree with TRBD1. As DNA, the CDR3 is TGTGCTAGTGGTGCTTACGGGACAGGGTTAAATACGCAGTATTTT. This codes for CASGAYGTGLNTQYF. The full variable domain, rest sourced from reference TRBV12-5 and TRBJ2-3, is DARVTQTPRHKVTEMGQEVTMRCQPILGHNTVFWYRQTMMQGLELLAYFRNRAPLDDSGMPKDRFSAEMPDATLATLKIQPSEPRDSAVYFCASGAYGTGLNTQYFGPGTRLTVL.